This TCR beta chain comes out of a study of CD8 T cells in ankylosing spondylitis. General observations from the study: Matched ankylosing spondylitis synovial fluid reportedly contained a significantly enriched population of disease-linked clones. Disease-linked clones had a CD8+ phenotype and relatively low frequency in peripheral blood. For ankylosing spondylitis blood, a TCR beta motif of eight or nine highly homologous variants appeared characteristic.

This clonotype was detected ten times or more. Its target is unknown. Quantitative 5'-RACE with molecular barcodes was used to make the TCR beta libraries. TCRdb re-called the 5' RACE reads through MiXCR, storing one row per CDR3 protein. The sample yields 250,000 to 300,000 distinct CDR3 sequences, 20% seen once. The CDR3 consists of 15 residues. Germline-derived CDR1 and CDR2 are KGHDR and SFDVKD. The V gene end was trimmed by 9 bases and the J gene end by 0 bases; junction bases not matched to a gene: 6. V gene TRBV24-1 combines with J gene TRBJ2-2; 7 positions agree with TRBD1. The sequence was collected from a male donor with ankylosing spondylitis or in good health (not recorded which). Sequenced sample: blood, either unsorted or a sorted T cell fraction (not recorded which). The DNA for the CDR3 is TGTGCCACCTCATCCAGGGGGACGAACACCGGGGAGCTGTTTTTT. It translates to CATSSRGTNTGELFF.